This T cell receptor beta chain came from a study of beta chain features in type 1 diabetes. Sorting gave populations that all exceeded 95% purity. The entirety of the isolated RNA underwent reverse transcription, so expressed TCRB transcripts were sequenced. Data came from immunoSEQ multiplex PCR; TCRdb stores just in-frame clones and leaves some out. The sample contains under 400,000 clones, over 9.5% of which appear only once. Note on this clone: Antigen specificity is unknown.

Findings and limits, study-wide: TCRB CDR3s were moderately but significantly shorter in Type 1 diabetes patients in all four CD4+ subsets. The naive, central memory and Treg TCRB repertoires showed an apparent similarity that was greater among patients than among healthy donors.

The germline V gene encodes CDR1 SGHNT and CDR2 YYREEE (reference sequence). The CDR3 is made up of 14 amino acids. The germline V and J ends were trimmed by 2 bases and 2 bases, with 9 bases remaining between them. The rearrangement uses TRBV5-4 and TRBJ2-3; D gene unclear. Sequencing was done on a sample of naive CD4+ T cells from blood. The sequence was obtained from a man aged 18 to 30 in good health. CDR3 loop: CASSFELNTDTQYF. The CDR3 region has the DNA TGTGCCAGCAGCTTTGAGCTAAACACAGATACGCAGTATTTT.